The 27 T cell receptor beta chains given below trace back to one sample, sequenced in a study of T cells expressing NK-cell markers. Reprocessing the 5' RACE reads, TCRdb reports a single entry for every CDR3 protein and omits DNA. This sample's clone table lists about 160,000 distinct CDR3 sequences. Sequencing was done on a sample of blood T cells: a sorted CD56 or NKG2C T cell subset, CD4+ or CD8+ T cells, or bulk PBMC T cells (not recorded which). All receptors come from a woman between 18 and 69 years old in good health.

The chain recombines TRBV12-3 or TRBV12-4 with TRBJ2-3; the D gene TCRdb calls, TRBD2, cannot be checked with no DNA. The CDR3 extends over 16 amino acids. The CDR3: CASSPGTSVHTDTQYF.

The chain has TRBV24-1 and TRBJ2-7; TCRdb's D call, TRBD2, is unchecked because there is no DNA. CDR1 is KGHDR and CDR2 is SFDVKD in the germline V gene. This CDR3 is 15 amino acids long. CDR3 in amino acids: CATSDRRAPSYEQYF.

V usage is TRBV6-5 and J usage is TRBJ1-2; no DNA is available, so the TRBD1 call from TCRdb remains unchecked. The CDR3 is made up of 15 amino acids. Germline V gene sequence: CDR1 MNHEY, CDR2 SVGAGI. The CDR3 loop is CASSYDLFKGDGYTF.

The CDR3 sequence: CASSVAGQTNEQFF. The chain couples TRBV9 to TRBJ2-1; no DNA is available, so the TRBD1 call from TCRdb remains unchecked. Germline V lookup: CDR1 SGDLS, CDR2 YYNGEE. CDR3 length: 14 residues.

The rearrangement joins TRBV6-1 to TRBJ2-3. CDR1 and CDR2 (germline): MNHNS, SASEGT. The CDR3 contains 13 residues. CDR3 sequence: CASSELFTDTQYF.

The chain recombines TRBV20-1 with TRBJ1-6; lacking DNA, the TRBD1 call made by TCRdb goes unchecked. CDR3 length equals 14 residues. The germline CDR1 and CDR2 sequences are DFQATT and SNEGSKA (reference sequence). The CDR3 sequence: CSAMRGTGHSPLHF.

This sequence joins TRBV6-1 and TRBJ1-3; without DNA, the TCRdb call of TRBD1 cannot be checked. Germline lookup yields CDR1 MNHNS and CDR2 SASEGT. This CDR3 is built from 14 residues. The CDR3 here is CASSERGAGNTIYF.

The J gene is TRBJ2-1, the V gene TRBV10-3. CDR1 ENHRY and CDR2 SYGVKD come from the germline V gene. This CDR3 has 14 amino acids. This CDR3 is CAINAGDTYNEQFF.

V usage is TRBV30 and J usage is TRBJ2-4; TCRdb's D gene call, TRBD1, goes unchecked for lack of DNA. This CDR3 spans 14 amino acids. CDR1 is GTSNPN, CDR2 SVGIG, per germline (reference sequence). Here the CDR3 reads CAWDSKVAKNIQYF.

The J gene is TRBJ2-5, the V gene TRBV24-1; with no DNA, the TCRdb D assignment of TRBD2 cannot be verified. CDR1 is KGHDR and CDR2 is SFDVKD in the germline V gene. The length of the CDR3 is 16 residues. CDR3 sequence reads: CATSDFGLAAQETQYF.

The V and J genes are TRBV6-5 and TRBJ1-3. The CDR3 length is 12 residues. In germline, CDR1 is MNHEY, CDR2 SVGAGI. Here the CDR3 reads CASLGFGNTIYF.

The V and J genes are TRBV2 and TRBJ2-1; checking the TCRdb D call of TRBD1 is not possible without DNA. The CDR3 runs 15 residues. CDR1 is SNHLY and CDR2 is FYNNEI in the germline V gene. The CDR3 region is CASSQGQGSYNEQFF. Supplemented by reference TRBV2 and TRBJ2-1, the full variable domain reads EPEVTQTPSHQVTQMGQEVILRCVPISNHLYFYWYRQILGQKVEFLVSFYNNEISEKSEIFDDQFSVERPDGSNFTLKIRSTKLEDSAMYFCASSQGQGSYNEQFFGPGTRLTVL.

The chain employs TRBV5-1 and TRBJ1-2; no DNA is available, so the TRBD1 call from TCRdb remains unchecked. Germline lookup yields CDR1 SGHRS and CDR2 YFSETQ. The CDR3 has 13 amino acids. CDR3 amino acids: CASRGEQGDGYTF.

V and J are TRBV7-2 and TRBJ1-1; TCRdb's D gene call, TRBD1, goes unchecked for lack of DNA. Germline V gives CDR1 SGHTA, CDR2 FQGNSA. The CDR3 runs to 15 residues. CDR3 in amino acids: CASSPTQGARTEAFF.

The chain uses TRBV3-1 and TRBJ2-7. The CDR3 length is 11 residues. Germline V gene data show CDR1 as LGHDT and CDR2 as YNNKEL (reference sequence). CDR3 sequence: CASKASYEQYF.

V and J are TRBV4-2 and TRBJ2-3; lacking DNA, the TRBD2 call made by TCRdb goes unchecked. Germline V CDR1 and CDR2: LGHNA, YNFKEQ. CDR3 length equals 15 residues. CDR3 sequence: CASSQSGQSTDTQYF.

The J gene is TRBJ1-1, the V gene TRBV20-1. Per the germline V gene, CDR1 is DFQATT and CDR2 is SNEGSKA (reference sequence). This CDR3 has 15 amino acids. The CDR3 region is CSARDSGSSGTEAFF.

The rearrangement joins TRBV5-1 to TRBJ2-7; TCRdb calls TRBD2, which cannot be checked without DNA. The CDR3 has 15 amino acids. In germline, CDR1 is SGHRS, CDR2 YFSETQ. This chain's CDR3 is CASSNQQEPPYEQYF.

The CDR3 region is CASTGGYNEQFF. This chain connects TRBV12-3 or TRBV12-4 to TRBJ2-1; TCRdb reports TRBD1, a call that lacks DNA to check it against. The CDR3 spans 12 residues.

The V and J genes are TRBV29-1 and TRBJ2-3; with no DNA, the TCRdb D assignment of TRBD2 cannot be verified. Germline-derived CDR1 and CDR2 are SQVTM and ANQGSEA. This CDR3 region has 14 residues. The CDR3 reads CSVGGLLSTDTQYF.

The chain joins TRBV5-1 to TRBJ1-1; absent DNA, TCRdb's TRBD1 call cannot be checked. The CDR3 consists of 16 residues. CDR1 is SGHRS, CDR2 YFSETQ, per germline. CDR3 loop: CASSLGGGTGNTEAFF.

The chain links TRBV7-2 to TRBJ2-1. The CDR3 totals 13 residues. The germline V gene encodes CDR1 SGHTA and CDR2 FQGNSA. The CDR3 here is CASSLSRNNEQFF.

This chain connects TRBV5-1 to TRBJ1-1; TCRdb names TRBD1, which stays unverified in the absence of DNA. The CDR3 contains 15 residues. Germline-derived CDR1 and CDR2 are SGHRS and YFSETQ. The CDR3 region is CASSGSTGMNTEAFF. Full variable domain (outside the CDR3, taken from reference TRBV5-1 and TRBJ1-1): KAGVTQTPRYLIKTRGQQVTLSCSPISGHRSVSWYQQTPGQGLQFLFEYFSETQRNKGNFPGRFSGRQFSNSRSEMNVSTLELGDSALYLCASSGSTGMNTEAFFGQGTRLTVV.

The chain combines TRBV5-1 with TRBJ2-7; TCRdb names TRBD1, which stays unverified in the absence of DNA. CDR1 is SGHRS, CDR2 YFSETQ, per germline. The CDR3 has 16 amino acids. CDR3 sequence: CASSLTFGTNAYEQYF.

The CDR3 region is CASELGGEESYNSPLHF. The V gene is TRBV21-1, the J gene TRBJ1-6; TCRdb lists TRBD1, though no DNA is available to test this call. TRBV21-1 is a pseudogene. This CDR3 spans 17 amino acids.

The chain links TRBV7-9 to TRBJ2-7; TCRdb gives TRBD1 as the D gene, but with no DNA this cannot be confirmed. CDR3 length: 15 residues. Germline CDR1 and CDR2: SEHNR and FQNEAQ (reference sequence). The chain's CDR3 is CASSHSGAPSYEQYF.

The V call is TRBV20-1, the J call TRBJ2-2; TCRdb gives TRBD2 as the D gene, but with no DNA this cannot be confirmed. The CDR3 loop spans 15 amino acids. The germline V gene has CDR1 DFQATT and CDR2 SNEGSKA (reference sequence). Here the CDR3 reads CSAMSSGAHTGELFF.